This T cell receptor (beta chain) was observed in a study of OX40 agonist ivuxolimab in advanced cancers. Regarding the study in general: Ivuxolimab, which targeted the costimulatory receptor OX40 (CD134), was an agonistic, fully human IgG2 monoclonal antibody. Intravenous ivuxolimab was administered to patients every 2 weeks at six dose levels: 0.01, 0.1, 0.3, 1.5, 3 and 10 mg/kg. Of the 50 or so patients in dose escalation, some 20 had hepatocellular carcinoma, some 15 had melanoma, 9 had renal cell carcinoma and 9 had head and neck cancer. In the dose-escalation cohort, nearly 85% of patients were male, and the mean age was approximately 60 years with a range of about 20 to 90. Prior anti-PD-1, anti-PD-L1 or anti-CTLA-4 therapy was permitted, and checkpoint inhibitors had been received by roughly 42% of dose-escalation patients. Partial responses occurred in three dose-escalation patients, of whom one had hepatocellular carcinoma and two had cutaneous melanoma. The point of sequencing TCRbeta in the periphery was to test whether ivuxolimab changed TCR sequence diversity and drove clonal T-cell expansion. The monotherapy dose-escalation portion (N of about 49 patients) of the phase I ivuxolimab trial is reported in the paper. Beyond this particular receptor, the publication reports: After ivuxolimab, more expanded clones were found on average in CD8+ T cells than in CD4+ T cells. At doses from 0.1 to 3.0 mg/kg, clonal expansion was seen in both CD4+ and CD8+ blood T cells between baseline and week 6. Which antigens the clonally expanded peripheral T cells were specific for was not determined. Low levels of normalized T-cell clonal expansion were also seen in some patients who did not respond. In the 0.1-3.0 mg/kg groups, partial responders had among the lowest normalized peripheral clonal expansion, particularly in CD8+ T cells.

To sequence the TCRbeta CDR3 region, genomic DNA was isolated from the sorted cells. TCRbeta CDR3 regions were sequenced using the immunoSEQ Assay. In TCRdb, the immuneACCESS table is reduced to in-frame sequences with V and J assigned. These tables do not hold every clone; where another copy was compared, an unresolved V gene accounts for under half, and the others remain unexplained. Present in this sample are just under 65,000 clones, roughly four fifths of which were seen just once. Approximately 9.4% of the sample goes to the ten largest clones. Concerning this clone: Its antigen is not yet known. No base qualities exist here, and no much larger clone lies one base off it.

The trial excluded patients who had a history of autoimmune disease or who were on systemic immunosuppression. In every dose cohort, peripheral blood was drawn for TCR sequencing at baseline, cycle 4 day 1, and cycle 7 day 1. Samples were obtained from an open-label, multicenter, first-in-human phase I dose-escalation trial of ivuxolimab. The trial enrolled adults with locally advanced or metastatic head and neck squamous cell, hepatocellular, melanoma or renal cell carcinoma. Before TCR sequencing, CD4+ T cells and CD8+ T cells were sorted from peripheral blood as separate populations. The CDR1 and CDR2 encoded by the germline V gene are SGHRS and YFSETQ. Germline trimming: 0 bases from V, 4 bases from J; junction bases outside gene matches: 6. Spanning cysteine to phenylalanine, the CDR3 consists of 16 amino acids. The retained sequence is limited to the CDR3, 48 bases, with the frame set at the first base.

This sequence uses TRBV5-1 and TRBJ2-1; 8 central bases correspond to TRBD2. The TCR originated in an adult with an advanced solid tumor such as melanoma, head and neck, liver or kidney cancer. Source: CD4+ or CD8+ T cells sorted from blood, taken in a trial of the OX40 agonist ivuxolimab. The nucleotide sequence is given as TGCGCCAGCAGCTTGGCGGGCGGGGGGATATACAATGAGCAGTTCTTC. This yields the protein CASSLAGGGIYNEQFF.